The rows below give T cell receptor beta chains drawn from one sample of a study of T cell repertoires in cytomegalovirus infection. TCRdb fed the reads into MiXCR, producing one record per CDR3 protein. The sample yields 100,000 to 150,000 distinct CDR3 sequences, over 30% seen once. Their cognate antigens are unknown. The sequencing used CD8+ T cells from cultured PBMCs, collected from culture after CMV antigen stimulation. The receptor set was obtained from a human donor in good health (CMV status not recorded). Some clones in this sample may be carry-over from other donors' samples. The CDR3 runs from the conserved cysteine through the conserved F or W. Each record gives: D gene, clone size, V gene, J gene, CDR3 protein, CDR3 DNA. The D gene is left open where the match is weak. Size values are once, few and many counts, or a class for expanded clones, and some rows have none.

D gene: NA; clone size: NA; V gene: TRBV18; J gene: TRBJ2-7; CDR3 protein: CASSPASGYEQYF; CDR3 DNA: TGTGCCAGCTCACCGGCCAGCGGCTACGAGCAGTACTTC
D gene: NA; clone size: NA; V gene: TRBV2; J gene: TRBJ1-6; CDR3 protein: CASRGVWNSPLHF; CDR3 DNA: TGTGCCAGCAGAGGGGTCTGGAATTCACCCCTCCACTTT
D gene: NA; clone size: NA; V gene: TRBV5-6; J gene: TRBJ2-3; CDR3 protein: CASSLLTGTDTQYF; CDR3 DNA: TGTGCCAGCAGCTTGTTAACGGGGACAGATACGCAGTATTTT
D gene: NA; clone size: many; V gene: TRBV7-9; J gene: TRBJ2-7; CDR3 protein: CASSPSIAEQTYEQYF; CDR3 DNA: TGTGCCAGCAGCCCTAGCATTGCGGAGCAGACCTACGAGCAGTACTTC
D gene: NA; clone size: many; V gene: TRBV12-3/TRBV12-4; J gene: TRBJ2-5; CDR3 protein: CASSFSSGLETQYF; CDR3 DNA: TGTGCCAGCAGTTTTAGTAGCGGCCTAGAGACCCAGTACTTC
D gene: NA; clone size: NA; V gene: TRBV27; J gene: TRBJ2-4; CDR3 protein: CASSLVGGLGNIQYF; CDR3 DNA: TGTGCCAGCAGTTTAGTTGGGGGATTGGGAAACATTCAGTACTTC
D gene: TRBD1; clone size: NA; V gene: TRBV5-1; J gene: TRBJ2-7; CDR3 protein: CASSQTWDRNSYEQYF; CDR3 DNA: TGCGCCAGCAGCCAGACGTGGGACAGAAATTCCTACGAGCAGTACTTC
D gene: NA; clone size: NA; V gene: TRBV27; J gene: TRBJ2-2; CDR3 protein: CASSSQEAGMPGELFF; CDR3 DNA: TGTGCCAGCAGTTCCCAGGAGGCTGGTATGCCCGGGGAGCTGTTTTTT
D gene: NA; clone size: few; V gene: TRBV5-6; J gene: TRBJ2-1; CDR3 protein: CASSYIAQGNNEQFF; CDR3 DNA: TGTGCCAGCAGCTACATCGCCCAGGGGAACAATGAGCAGTTCTTC
D gene: NA; clone size: few; V gene: TRBV4-3; J gene: TRBJ1-4; CDR3 protein: CASSQDRGTAEKLFF; CDR3 DNA: TGCGCCAGCAGCCAAGATCGAGGGACTGCGGAAAAACTGTTTTTT
D gene: NA; clone size: few; V gene: TRBV6-5; J gene: TRBJ1-1; CDR3 protein: CASKFGTRNTEAFF; CDR3 DNA: TGTGCCAGCAAGTTTGGAACGAGGAACACTGAAGCTTTCTTT
D gene: NA; clone size: few; V gene: TRBV7-9; J gene: TRBJ2-5; CDR3 protein: CASSLGFAIQETQYF; CDR3 DNA: TGTGCCAGCAGCTTAGGTTTCGCCATCCAAGAGACCCAGTACTTC
D gene: TRBD2; clone size: many; V gene: TRBV7-2; J gene: TRBJ2-7; CDR3 protein: CASSFPSGGAEHEQYF; CDR3 DNA: TGTGCCAGCAGCTTCCCTAGCGGGGGGGCCGAGCACGAGCAGTACTTC
D gene: NA; clone size: few; V gene: TRBV4-1; J gene: TRBJ2-6; CDR3 protein: CASSQVDSLSGANVLTF; CDR3 DNA: TGCGCCAGCAGCCAAGTGGACAGCCTCTCTGGGGCCAACGTCCTGACTTTC
D gene: NA; clone size: many; V gene: TRBV19; J gene: TRBJ1-5; CDR3 protein: CASSIWENRVDQPQHF; CDR3 DNA: TGTGCCAGTAGTATCTGGGAAAATAGGGTTGATCAGCCCCAGCATTTT
D gene: NA; clone size: few; V gene: TRBV6-5; J gene: TRBJ2-7; CDR3 protein: CASSYQQQSEQYF; CDR3 DNA: TGTGCCAGCAGTTACCAGCAGCAATCCGAGCAGTACTTC
D gene: NA; clone size: NA; V gene: TRBV9; J gene: TRBJ2-2; CDR3 protein: CASSVEGQPNTGELFF; CDR3 DNA: TGTGCCAGCAGCGTGGAGGGACAGCCGAACACCGGGGAGCTGTTTTTT
D gene: NA; clone size: NA; V gene: TRBV7-9; J gene: TRBJ2-1; CDR3 protein: CASSLGGTPNNEQFF; CDR3 DNA: TGTGCCAGCAGCTTAGGAGGGACACCGAACAATGAGCAGTTCTTC
D gene: TRBD1; clone size: few; V gene: TRBV5-6; J gene: TRBJ2-7; CDR3 protein: CASSRTGVHEQYF; CDR3 DNA: TGTGCCAGCAGTCGGACAGGGGTCCACGAGCAGTACTTC
D gene: NA; clone size: many; V gene: TRBV7-6; J gene: TRBJ2-7; CDR3 protein: CASSHRASYEQYF; CDR3 DNA: TGTGCCAGCAGCCACAGGGCCTCCTACGAGCAGTACTTC
D gene: NA; clone size: NA; V gene: TRBV7-2; J gene: TRBJ2-7; CDR3 protein: CASSVTWGSSYEQYF; CDR3 DNA: TGTGCCAGCAGCGTAACCTGGGGGAGCTCCTACGAGCAGTACTTC
D gene: NA; clone size: few; V gene: TRBV10-3; J gene: TRBJ1-6; CDR3 protein: CAISEPQRAGGRLHF; CDR3 DNA: TGTGCCATCAGTGAGCCCCAGAGGGCGGGGGGACGTCTCCACTTT
D gene: TRBD1; clone size: NA; V gene: TRBV2; J gene: TRBJ1-6; CDR3 protein: CASSNTRGRGLNSPLHF; CDR3 DNA: TGTGCCAGCAGCAACACTCGGGGCAGGGGGCTTAATTCACCCCTCCACTTT
D gene: NA; clone size: few; V gene: TRBV2; J gene: TRBJ2-1; CDR3 protein: CASSVARYNEQFF; CDR3 DNA: TGTGCCAGCAGTGTGGCGCGGTACAATGAGCAGTTCTTC
D gene: TRBD1; clone size: NA; V gene: TRBV7-2; J gene: TRBJ2-1; CDR3 protein: CASSSTGGANNEQFF; CDR3 DNA: TGTGCCAGCAGCTCCACAGGGGGCGCCAACAATGAGCAGTTCTTC
D gene: TRBD1; clone size: NA; V gene: TRBV6-1; J gene: TRBJ2-7; CDR3 protein: CASSVRTGVAYEQYF; CDR3 DNA: TGTGCCAGCAGTGTTCGGACAGGAGTAGCCTACGAGCAGTACTTC
D gene: NA; clone size: NA; V gene: TRBV4-2; J gene: TRBJ1-3; CDR3 protein: CASSREYDNTIYF; CDR3 DNA: TGTGCCAGCAGCCGAGAGTATGATAACACCATATATTTT
D gene: NA; clone size: NA; V gene: TRBV29-1; J gene: TRBJ1-2; CDR3 protein: CSALGRGDGYTF; CDR3 DNA: TGCAGCGCGTTGGGTAGGGGGGATGGCTACACCTTC
D gene: NA; clone size: many; V gene: TRBV7-2; J gene: TRBJ2-1; CDR3 protein: CASSLRVFDEQFF; CDR3 DNA: TGTGCCAGCAGCTTAAGGGTTTTCGATGAGCAGTTCTTC